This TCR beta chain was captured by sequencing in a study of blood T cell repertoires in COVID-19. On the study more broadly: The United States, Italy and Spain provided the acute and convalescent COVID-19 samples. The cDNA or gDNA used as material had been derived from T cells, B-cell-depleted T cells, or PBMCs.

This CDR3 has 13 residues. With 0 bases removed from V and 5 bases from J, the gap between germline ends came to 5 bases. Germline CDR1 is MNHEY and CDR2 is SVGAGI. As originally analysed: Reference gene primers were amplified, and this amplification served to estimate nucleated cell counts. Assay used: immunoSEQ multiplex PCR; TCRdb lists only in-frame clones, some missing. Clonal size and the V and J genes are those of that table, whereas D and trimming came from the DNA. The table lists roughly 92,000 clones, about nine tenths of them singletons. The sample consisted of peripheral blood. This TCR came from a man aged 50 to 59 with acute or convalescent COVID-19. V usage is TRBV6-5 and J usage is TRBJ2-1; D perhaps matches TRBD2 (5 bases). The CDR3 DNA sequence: TGTGCCAGCAGTTACTCGAGGGACAATGAGCAGTTCTTC. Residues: CASSYSRDNEQFF.